This section outlines one T cell receptor beta chain sequence together with its context. In the authors' workflow: Researchers report that nucleated cell counts were estimated from reference gene primer amplification. The data were produced by immunoSEQ multiplex PCR, yet TCRdb's version contains in-frame clones alone and is incomplete. V, J and clone size are those of that table, while D and trimming were read from the DNA. Of 300,000 to 350,000 clones in the sample, roughly 87% were seen once. The sample is drawn from a study of blood T cell repertoires in COVID-19. About the study: Researchers got acute and convalescent COVID-19 samples from the United States, Italy and Spain.

The sample consisted of peripheral blood. The TCR comes from a man aged 18 to 29 with active or convalescent COVID-19.

DNA for the CDR3: TGTGCCAGCAGTGGTTCGGCAGGGGTGTTTCTTGGCTACACCTTC. Translated: CASSGSAGVFLGYTF. V is TRBV27 and J is TRBJ1-2, with D maybe TRBD1 (6 bases). Germline V gives CDR1 MNHEY, CDR2 SMNVEV (reference sequence). The CDR3 loop spans 15 amino acids. Trimming shortened V by 5 bases and J by 7 bases, and 20 bases separated the two germline ends.